This T cell receptor beta chain was documented in a study of cytomegalovirus exposure and HLA in healthy donors. Amplification used 60 Vbeta primers and 13 Jbeta primers. Sequencing was performed with immunoSEQ multiplex PCR; in TCRdb, only in-frame clones are kept and a portion is missing. This sample carries 200,000 to 250,000 clones, around nine tenths of them seen once, and the ten largest clones take approximately 1%. The V end lost 7 bases, the J end lost 3 bases, and 13 bases lay between the germline ends. This CDR3 spans 14 amino acids. The germline gives CDR1 MNHEY, CDR2 SMNVEV (reference sequence).

The sequence derives from a woman aged 18-29 years in good health and CMV-seronegative. Input material: PBMCs. The chain couples TRBV27 to TRBJ1-5; no clear D gene. CDR3 loop: CASKADNFNQPQHF. The DNA for the CDR3 is TGTGCCAGCAAGGCCGACAATTTCAATCAGCCCCAGCATTTT.